Listed here are 19 T cell receptor beta chains from one sample, sequenced in a study of beta chain features in type 1 diabetes. The study, taken as a whole, reports: Shorter TCRB CDR3s, moderately but significantly so, were found in Type 1 diabetes patients in all four CD4+ subsets.

Their specific antigens are unknown. Isolated RNA was reverse transcribed in full, so expressed TCRB transcripts were sequenced. Repertoires were generated with immunoSEQ multiplex PCR, while TCRdb's copy carries only in-frame clones and drops some. Of fewer than 350,000 clones in the sample, approximately 16% were seen once. The sample was naive CD4+ T cells from blood. The receptors stem from a man aged 18 to 29 with type 1 diabetes.

V and J are TRBV19 and TRBJ1-2, with 9 positions matching TRBD1. The V gene's germline CDR1 is LNHDA and CDR2 SQIVND (reference sequence). The CDR3 loop spans 15 amino acids. Trimming took 5 bases from V and 4 from J; bases not matched to a gene: 8. CDR3 DNA: TGTGCCAGTAGTCCCGGGACAGGGCGAATCTATGGCTACACCTTC. Translating gives CASSPGTGRIYGYTF.

The rearrangement joins TRBV28 to TRBJ2-3; 7 bases are shared with TRBD1. The V gene end was trimmed by 1 base and the J gene end by 2 bases; junction bases not matched to a gene: 6. The length of the CDR3 is 16 residues. CDR1 is MDHEN, CDR2 SYDVKM, per germline. The CDR3 region is CASSLYYRGLTDTQYF. CDR3 nucleotide sequence: TGTGCCAGCAGTTTATACTACAGGGGTCTCACAGATACGCAGTATTTT. Combining the CDR3 with reference TRBV28 and TRBJ2-3 gives the whole variable domain DVKVTQSSRYLVKRTGEKVFLECVQDMDHENMFWYRQDPGLGLRLIYFSYDVKMKEKGDIPEGYSVSREKKERFSLILESASTNQTSMYLCASSLYYRGLTDTQYFGPGTRLTVL.

This clone was detected only a few times. The rearrangement links TRBV7-2 to TRBJ1-1; D is uncertain. The germline gives CDR1 SGHTA, CDR2 FQGNSA. This CDR3 contains 13 residues. Deletions cut 4 bases from V and 2 bases from J, with 8 bases between. The chain's CDR3 is CASSSRRNTEAFF. DNA for the CDR3: TGTGCCAGCAGCTCCAGGCGCAACACTGAAGCTTTCTTT.

The V gene is TRBV7-2, the J gene TRBJ2-5; D is unresolved. The CDR3 runs to 14 residues. Looked up from germline, CDR1 is SGHTA and CDR2 is FQGNSA. Deletions cut 0 bases from V and 5 bases from J, with 10 bases between. The CDR3 nucleotides read TGTGCCAGCAGCTTAGCGCTGAGATGGGAGACCCAGTACTTC. Protein sequence: CASSLALRWETQYF.

V is TRBV5-1 and J is TRBJ2-7; the D gene is possibly TRBD2 (5 bases). This CDR3 is 13 amino acids long. The V gene's germline CDR1 is SGHRS and CDR2 YFSETQ. V was trimmed by 1 base and J by 4 bases, leaving 9 bases between them. CDR3 in amino acids: CASSLSREYEQYF. DNA of the CDR3: TGCGCCAGCAGCTTGAGCCGGGAATACGAGCAGTACTTC.

Only a few counts were recorded for this clone. The V call is TRBV15, the J call TRBJ2-7; 13 positions match TRBD2. The CDR3 covers 13 residues. J gave up 2 bases and V 8 bases, and 0 bases lay outside the gene matches. The germline gives CDR1 LNHNV, CDR2 YYDKDF (reference sequence). CDR3 amino acids: CATGTSGAYEQYF. The CDR3, as DNA: TGTGCCACCGGGACTAGCGGGGCCTACGAGCAGTACTTC.

The chain is built from TRBV28 and TRBJ2-1; possibly TRBD1 for D (5 bases). V lost 6 bases, J lost 8 bases, and 11 bases lay in between. The CDR3 loop spans 12 amino acids. Germline CDR1 MDHEN, CDR2 SYDVKM. CDR3 residues: CASSAPGHEQFF. CDR3 DNA sequence: TGTGCCAGCAGCGCCCCAGGGCATGAGCAGTTCTTC.

The V gene is TRBV7-2, the J gene TRBJ2-7; D is undetermined. Trimming pared 2 bases from V and 4 bases from J, leaving 3 bases between. Germline-derived CDR1 and CDR2 are SGHTA and FQGNSA. This CDR3 has 11 amino acids. The DNA of the CDR3 is TGTGCCAGCAGCTTAATATACGAGCAGTACTTC. Its translation is CASSLIYEQYF.

The V gene is TRBV6-5, the J gene TRBJ1-2; 7 bases map to TRBD1. V shed 6 bases and J 2 bases; nucleotides not matched to a gene: 3. CDR1 and CDR2 from the germline V gene are MNHEY and SVGAGI. The CDR3 loop spans 13 amino acids. CDR3 sequence: CASRQTGNYGYTF. The CDR3 DNA is TGTGCCAGCAGGCAGACAGGGAACTATGGCTACACCTTC.

The V and J genes are TRBV2 and TRBJ2-2; D unclear. Trimming took off 6 bases at V and 8 bases at J, with 10 bases between the two ends. This CDR3 region has 12 residues. Germline assignment: CDR1 SNHLY and CDR2 FYNNEI. CDR3 sequence: CASRRMTGELFF. DNA for the CDR3: TGTGCCAGCAGGCGGATGACGGGGGAGCTGTTTTTT.

This chain links TRBV18 with TRBJ2-7, with TRBD1 as a possible D gene (5 bases). CDR3 length: 15 residues. The germline V and J ends were trimmed by 0 bases and 1 base, with 10 bases remaining between them. Germline CDR1 and CDR2: KGHSH and LQKENI. CDR3 nucleotides: TGTGCCAGCTCACCACCGTCTACAGGTTCCTACGAGCAGTACTTC. Residues: CASSPPSTGSYEQYF.

The rearrangement joins TRBV18 to TRBJ1-3; no firm D call. V was clipped by 2 bases and J by 0 bases, with 11 bases between them. The CDR3 is made up of 16 amino acids. Germline values: CDR1 KGHSH, CDR2 LQKENI. CDR3 region: CASSPRSDNSGNTIYF. The DNA for the CDR3 is TGTGCCAGCTCACCAAGGTCCGACAACTCTGGAAACACCATATATTTT.

The V call is TRBV19, the J call TRBJ2-1, with TRBD1 matching over 12 bases. The germline gives CDR1 LNHDA, CDR2 SQIVND (reference sequence). Trimming at V came to 4 bases and at J to 0 bases, leaving 7 bases not matched to a gene. The CDR3 is made up of 18 amino acids. The CDR3 DNA reads as TGTGCCAGTAGTAGCCGGGACAGGGGGCCAAGCTCCTACAATGAGCAGTTCTTC. It specifies CASSSRDRGPSSYNEQFF.

The V call is TRBV9, the J call TRBJ1-1, with D possibly TRBD1 on 5 matching bases. Germline V lookup: CDR1 SGDLS, CDR2 YYNGEE. The CDR3 runs 15 residues. V shed 0 bases and J shed 2 bases, with 11 bases lying between them. The CDR3 DNA is TGTGCCAGCAGCGTAGAGGCCAGGACAAACACTGAAGCTTTCTTT. Translating gives CASSVEARTNTEAFF.

The CDR3 coding sequence is TGTGCCAGCAGCCGGGGGGGCCTAGCGGGAGGCCAGACCCAGTACTTC. It specifies CASSRGGLAGGQTQYF. V gene TRBV5-4 combines with J gene TRBJ2-5; TRBD2 agrees at 11 bases. The germline V gene encodes CDR1 SGHNT and CDR2 YYREEE (reference sequence). This CDR3 is 16 amino acids long. The V gene end was trimmed by 4 bases and the J gene end by 6 bases; junction bases not matched to a gene: 11. Full variable domain (rest looked up from reference TRBV5-4 and TRBJ2-5): ETGVTQSPTHLIKTRGQQVTLRCSSQSGHNTVSWYQQALGQGPQFIFQYYREEENGRGNFPPRFSGLQFPNYSSELNVNALELDDSALYLCASSRGGLAGGQTQYFGPGTRLLVL.

The chain has TRBV21-1 and TRBJ2-1; TRBD1 reflects the table's D call only, with no check against the DNA. TRBV21-1 is noted as a pseudogene. The length of the CDR3 is 16 residues. CDR3 sequence: CASSKEGHGPYNEQFF. The CDR3 DNA reads as TGTGCCAGCAGCAAAGAGGGACACGGACCTTACAATGAGCAGTTCTTC.

Only a few counts were recorded for this clone. The rearrangement uses TRBV18 and TRBJ1-1; D remains ambiguous. Germline V gene sequence: CDR1 KGHSH, CDR2 LQKENI. V was clipped by 3 bases and J by 1 base, with 6 bases between them. The CDR3 is made up of 13 amino acids. This CDR3 is CASSPQENTEAFF. The CDR3 DNA sequence: TGTGCCAGCTCACCCCAGGAGAACACTGAAGCTTTCTTT. The whole variable domain, filled in from reference TRBV18 and TRBJ1-1, reads NAGVMQNPRHLVRRRGQEARLRCSPMKGHSHVYWYRQLPEEGLKFMVYLQKENIIDESGMPKERFSAEFPKEGPSILRIQQVVRGDSAAYFCASSPQENTEAFFGQGTRLTVV.

This clone was seen a few times. The chain uses TRBV7-2 and TRBJ2-1; 11 bases map to TRBD2. The ends lost 5 bases at V and 5 bases at J; junction bases unmatched: 11. CDR3 size: 17 residues. Per germline, CDR1 SGHTA and CDR2 FQGNSA. CDR3 residues: CASSLTTSGIAHNEQFF. In DNA, the CDR3 is TGTGCCAGCAGCCTCACGACTAGCGGGATAGCACACAATGAGCAGTTCTTC.

The genes are TRBV7-2 and TRBJ2-1; possible D gene TRBD1, 6 bases. The CDR3 covers 15 residues. Trimming left V 8 bases short and J 0 bases short, with 14 bases between. Germline values: CDR1 SGHTA, CDR2 FQGNSA. CDR3 sequence reads: CASGLLGGSYNEQFF. In DNA form, the CDR3 reads TGTGCCAGCGGCCTACTAGGGGGCTCCTACAATGAGCAGTTCTTC.